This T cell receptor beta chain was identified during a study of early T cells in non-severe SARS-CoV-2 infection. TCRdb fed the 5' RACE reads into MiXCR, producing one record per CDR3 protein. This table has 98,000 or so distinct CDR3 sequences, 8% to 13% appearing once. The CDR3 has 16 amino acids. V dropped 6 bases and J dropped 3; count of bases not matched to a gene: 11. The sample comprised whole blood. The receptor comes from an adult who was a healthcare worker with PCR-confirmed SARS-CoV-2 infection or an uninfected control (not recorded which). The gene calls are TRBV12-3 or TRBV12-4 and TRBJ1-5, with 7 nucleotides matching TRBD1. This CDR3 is CASSPTGVKDNQPQHF. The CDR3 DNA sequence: TGTGCCAGCAGCCCTACAGGGGTTAAGGACAATCAGCCCCAGCATTTT.